This T cell receptor (beta chain) was sequenced in a study of cytomegalovirus exposure and HLA in healthy donors. The primer mix had 60 Vbeta and 13 Jbeta primers. Produced via immunoSEQ multiplex PCR; TCRdb's table is partial and in-frame only. Of about 160,000 clones in the sample, around three quarters were seen once. Study outcomes and limitations: For most TCR beta V segments, an earlier analysis put the productive rate at about 90% or about 30% of the time.

With regard to this clone: Its antigen is still unknown.

The CDR3 has 17 amino acids. Trimming took 0 bases from V and 0 from J, leaving 13 bases between them. Per germline, CDR1 SGHRS and CDR2 YFSETQ. V gene TRBV5-1 combines with J gene TRBJ1-3, with D perhaps matching TRBD1 (6 bases). This sequence originates from a man aged 30-40 years in good health and CMV-seropositive. What was sequenced was PBMCs. The CDR3 region is CASSLAPGHLSGNTIYF. CDR3 in DNA: TGCGCCAGCAGCTTGGCTCCGGGACACCTCTCTGGAAACACCATATATTTT.